What follows describes a single TCR beta chain. Its antigen remains unknown. The data were taken from a study of cytomegalovirus exposure and HLA in healthy donors. The overall study: From 150 million to 200 million T cells, an earlier analysis saw 100 million to 140 million unique TCR beta sequences.

General observations from the study: Several top significant clusters appeared, in a later analysis, to be linked to common viral pathogens.

In the PCR, 60 Vbeta and 13 Jbeta primers were used. The repertoire was sequenced with immunoSEQ multiplex PCR; TCRdb's copy has only in-frame clones and lacks some. The sample consists of more than 85,000 clones, 83% of them appearing once. CDR3 length: 15 residues. CDR1 and CDR2 from the germline V gene are KGHSH and LQKENI. V shed 3 bases, J shed 2 bases, and the junction held 4 bases outside the gene matches. The sample taken for sequencing was PBMCs. The receptor was derived from a man younger than 35 in good health and CMV-seronegative. The chain couples TRBV18 to TRBJ1-2, with 9 bases lining up with TRBD1. This CDR3 is CASSPRTGENYGYTF. The DNA for the CDR3 is TGTGCCAGCTCACCTAGGACAGGGGAAAACTATGGCTACACCTTC.